This T cell receptor (beta chain) is from a study of blood T cells in healthy people across ages. With a J-beta primer mix and a sample-barcoded 5' primer, a second PCR ran roughly 6 to 12 cycles. TCRdb passed the 5' RACE reads through MiXCR, listing each CDR3 protein once. The sample consists of around 1,000,000 distinct CDR3 sequences, 30% to 40% of them appearing once. Trimming at V came to 5 bases and at J to 1 base, leaving 4 bases not matched to a gene. The CDR3 is 15 residues long. Germline V gene sequence: CDR1 SGHTA, CDR2 FQGNSA. The chain has TRBV7-2 and TRBJ2-3; 9 bases align to TRBD2. The source of this sequence is a man between 18 and 35 years old in good health. The specimen sequenced was blood. In nucleotides, the CDR3 is TGTGCCAGCAGCACTCCTAGCGGGGGCACAGATACGCAGTATTTT. Amino acids: CASSTPSGGTDTQYF.